The following is a TCR beta chain sequence with its context. Autoimmune disease history or systemic immunosuppression led to patients being barred. This sample was included in a study of OX40 agonist ivuxolimab in advanced cancers. Study at large: Patients received ivuxolimab, an agonistic anti-OX40 (CD134) antibody. Therapy given before enrollment (anti-PD-1, anti-PD-L1 or anti-CTLA-4) was allowed, and over 35% had some.

Some clones are missing from TCRdb's copy, which holds only in-frame ones; the method was immunoSEQ multiplex PCR. Altogether 55,000 to 65,000 clones are present, around 93% being singletons, with the ten largest covering roughly 0.45%. This receptor was obtained from an adult with an advanced solid tumor such as melanoma, head and neck, liver or kidney cancer. This material consisted of CD4+ or CD8+ T cells sorted from blood, taken in a trial of the OX40 agonist ivuxolimab.

CDR3 protein: CAISGLRSYEQYF. CDR3 nucleotide sequence: TGTGCCATCAGCGGACTCCGAAGCTACGAGCAGTACTTC. The V gene is TRBV10-3, the J gene TRBJ2-7, with D perhaps TRBD2 (5 bases). With 6 bases removed from V and 3 bases from J, the gap between germline ends came to 12 bases. The V gene's germline CDR1 is ENHRY and CDR2 SYGVKD. This CDR3 is 13 amino acids long.